These 7 T cell receptor beta chains came from one sample sequenced in a study of blood T cell repertoires in COVID-19. The assay was immunoSEQ multiplex PCR, and TCRdb's table has in-frame clones only and misses some. Of 200,000 to 300,000 clones in the sample, about 87% were seen once. Sequenced input: peripheral blood. These receptors all come from a woman aged 35 to 49 with acute or convalescent COVID-19.

The chain couples TRBV2 to TRBJ2-1, with 7 positions matching TRBD2. Trimming took 2 bases from V and 4 from J; bases not matched to a gene: 8. The CDR3 is made up of 16 amino acids. Germline V gene lookup returns CDR1 SNHLY and CDR2 FYNNEI. DNA of the CDR3: TGTGCCAGCAGTGAACCCGGCCTAGCGGTTTACAATGAGCAGTTCTTC. This sequence encodes CASSEPGLAVYNEQFF.

This clone has just one count. The J gene is TRBJ2-1, the V gene TRBV11-2, with a tentative D call TRBD1 (6 bases). V was shortened by 8 bases and J by 2 bases, with 7 bases between the two germline ends. Germline lookup yields CDR1 SGHAT and CDR2 FQNNGV. This CDR3 has 12 amino acids. The CDR3 DNA follows: TGTGCCAGCGAGGGGGCCTACAATGAGCAGTTCTTC. It is translated as CASEGAYNEQFF.

This chain uses TRBV5-4 with TRBJ1-2, with 9 bases that match TRBD1. Germline lookup yields CDR1 SGHNT and CDR2 YYREEE (reference sequence). The CDR3 length is 14 residues. Trimming took 4 bases from V and 14 from J; bases not matched to a gene: 15. The CDR3 protein is CASSQQTLGQGRTF. The CDR3 DNA follows: TGTGCCAGCAGCCAACAAACCTTGGGACAGGGTAGGACCTTC. The complete variable domain, with remaining parts taken from reference TRBV5-4 and TRBJ1-2, reads ETGVTQSPTHLIKTRGQQVTLRCSSQSGHNTVSWYQQALGQGPQFIFQYYREEENGRGNFPPRFSGLQFPNYSSELNVNALELDDSALYLCASSQQTLGQGRTFGSGTRLTVV.

The chain has TRBV4-1 and TRBJ1-2; 7 nucleotides match TRBD1. The trim removed 1 base at V and 2 bases at J, leaving 13 bases unmatched. CDR1 is MGHRA, CDR2 YSYEKL, per germline. This CDR3 region has 18 residues. The CDR3 region has the DNA TGCGCCAGCAGCCAAGTCGGGATAAGACAGGGTTACAACTATGGCTACACCTTC. This sequence encodes CASSQVGIRQGYNYGYTF.

V usage is TRBV19 and J usage is TRBJ1-3, with 9 bases that match TRBD1. J was trimmed by 4 bases and V by 4 bases; bases with no gene match: 5. There are 15 residues in the CDR3. The germline CDR1 and CDR2 sequences are LNHDA and SQIVND (reference sequence). For the CDR3, the DNA is TGTGCCAGTAGTACTTACAGGGGGCGAGGAAACACCATATATTTT. It is translated as CASSTYRGRGNTIYF.

The CDR3 loop reads CASSLGAYVQETQYF. CDR3 nucleotide sequence: TGCGCCAGCAGCTTGGGGGCTTACGTTCAAGAGACCCAGTACTTC. The chain couples TRBV5-1 to TRBJ2-5; D is ambiguous. Trimming cost V 0 bases and J 2 bases, with 11 bases left between them. In germline, CDR1 is SGHRS, CDR2 YFSETQ. This CDR3 has 15 amino acids. The variable domain in full, with the rest retrieved from reference TRBV5-1 and TRBJ2-5, is KAGVTQTPRYLIKTRGQQVTLSCSPISGHRSVSWYQQTPGQGLQFLFEYFSETQRNKGNFPGRFSGRQFSNSRSEMNVSTLELGDSALYLCASSLGAYVQETQYFGPGTRLLVL.

This chain links TRBV6-5 with TRBJ1-3; D is perhaps TRBD1 (5 bases). The CDR3 length is 15 residues. V was clipped by 2 bases and J by 2 bases, with 10 bases between them. Germline lookup yields CDR1 MNHEY and CDR2 SVGAGI. The CDR3 loop reads CASSYGRGPGNTIYF. In DNA, the CDR3 is TGTGCCAGCAGTTACGGAAGGGGTCCTGGAAACACCATATATTTT.